This T cell receptor (beta chain) appears in the sequencing data of a study of blood T cell repertoires in COVID-19. Measured with immunoSEQ multiplex PCR; TCRdb has only the in-frame clones, and not every one. The sample shows approximately 250,000 clones, roughly 88% of them seen only once. There are 13 residues in the CDR3. Germline V gene data show CDR1 as LGHNA and CDR2 as YSLEER. V gave up 4 bases and J gave up 2 bases, with 9 bases separating them. Sequenced material: PBMCs or T cells enriched from blood (not recorded which). The rearrangement uses TRBV4-3 and TRBJ2-7, with unresolved D. The TCR sequence derives from a woman aged 25-40 years who had recovered from COVID-19. CDR3 nucleotide sequence: TGCGCCAGCAGCCGCGGCCGAACCTACGAGCAGTACTTC. Translation gives CASSRGRTYEQYF.